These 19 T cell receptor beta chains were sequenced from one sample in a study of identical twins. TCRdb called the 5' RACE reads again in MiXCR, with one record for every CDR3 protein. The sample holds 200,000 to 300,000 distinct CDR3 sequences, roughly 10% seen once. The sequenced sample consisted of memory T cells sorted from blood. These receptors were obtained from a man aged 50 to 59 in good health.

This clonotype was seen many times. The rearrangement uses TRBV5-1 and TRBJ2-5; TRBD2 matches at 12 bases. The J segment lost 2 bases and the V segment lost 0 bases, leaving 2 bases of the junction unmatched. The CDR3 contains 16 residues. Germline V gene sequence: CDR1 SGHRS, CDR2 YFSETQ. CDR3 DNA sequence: TGCGCCAGCAGCTTGGGAGGGACTAGCGGGCAAGAGACCCAGTACTTC. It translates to CASSLGGTSGQETQYF.

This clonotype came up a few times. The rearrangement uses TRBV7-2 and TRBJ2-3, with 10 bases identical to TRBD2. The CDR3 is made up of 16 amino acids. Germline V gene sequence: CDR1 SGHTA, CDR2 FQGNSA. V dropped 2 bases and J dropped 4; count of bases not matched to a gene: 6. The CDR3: CASSLRSGGAADTQYF. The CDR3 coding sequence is TGTGCCAGCAGCTTACGCAGCGGGGGGGCCGCAGATACGCAGTATTTT.

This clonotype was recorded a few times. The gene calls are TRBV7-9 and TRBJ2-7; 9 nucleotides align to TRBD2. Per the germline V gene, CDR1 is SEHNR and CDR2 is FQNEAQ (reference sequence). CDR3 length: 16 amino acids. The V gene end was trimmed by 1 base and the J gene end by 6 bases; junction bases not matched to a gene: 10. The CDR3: CASSLGIAGEKPEQYF. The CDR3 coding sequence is TGTGCCAGCAGCTTAGGAATAGCGGGAGAGAAACCCGAGCAGTACTTC.

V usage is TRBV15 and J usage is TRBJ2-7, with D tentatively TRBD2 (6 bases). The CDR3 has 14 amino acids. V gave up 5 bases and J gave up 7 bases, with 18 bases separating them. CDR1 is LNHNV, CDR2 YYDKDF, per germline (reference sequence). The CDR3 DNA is TGTGCCACCAGCCCCACGGGGAGGCTTGGGGAGCAGTACTTC. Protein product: CATSPTGRLGEQYF.

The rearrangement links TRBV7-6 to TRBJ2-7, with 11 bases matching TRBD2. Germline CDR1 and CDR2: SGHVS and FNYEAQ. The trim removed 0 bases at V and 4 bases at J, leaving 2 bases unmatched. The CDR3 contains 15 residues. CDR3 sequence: CASSLAGTSGYEQYF. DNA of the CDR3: TGTGCCAGCAGCTTAGCCGGGACTAGCGGATACGAGCAGTACTTC.

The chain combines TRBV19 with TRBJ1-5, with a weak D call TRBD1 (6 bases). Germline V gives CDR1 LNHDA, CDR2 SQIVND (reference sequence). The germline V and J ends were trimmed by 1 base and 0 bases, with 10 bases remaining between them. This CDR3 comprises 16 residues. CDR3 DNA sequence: TGTGCCAGTAGTATAGGGACAGAATATAGCAATCAGCCCCAGCATTTT. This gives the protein CASSIGTEYSNQPQHF.

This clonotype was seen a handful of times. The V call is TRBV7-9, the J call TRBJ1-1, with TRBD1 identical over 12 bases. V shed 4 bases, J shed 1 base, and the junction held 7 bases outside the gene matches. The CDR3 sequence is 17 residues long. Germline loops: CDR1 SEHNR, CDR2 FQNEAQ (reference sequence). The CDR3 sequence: CASSSWDRGPRNTEAFF. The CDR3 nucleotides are TGTGCCAGCAGCTCATGGGACAGGGGGCCGAGGAACACTGAAGCTTTCTTT. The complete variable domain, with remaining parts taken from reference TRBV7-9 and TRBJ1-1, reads DTGVSQNPRHKITKRGQNVTFRCDPISEHNRLYWYRQTLGQGPEFLTYFQNEAQLEKSRLLSDRFSAERPKGSFSTLEIQRTEQGDSAMYLCASSSWDRGPRNTEAFFGQGTRLTVV.

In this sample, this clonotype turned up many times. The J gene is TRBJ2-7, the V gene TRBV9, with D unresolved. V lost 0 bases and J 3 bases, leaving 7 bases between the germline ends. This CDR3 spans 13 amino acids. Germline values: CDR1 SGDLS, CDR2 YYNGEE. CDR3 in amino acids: CASSVDDGYEQYF. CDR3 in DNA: TGTGCCAGCAGCGTAGACGACGGCTACGAGCAGTACTTC.

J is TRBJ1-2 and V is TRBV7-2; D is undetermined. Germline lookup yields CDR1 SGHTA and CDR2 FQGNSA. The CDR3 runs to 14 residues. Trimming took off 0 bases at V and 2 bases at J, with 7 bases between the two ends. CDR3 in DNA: TGTGCCAGCAGCTTAGCCTCGCTCAACTATGGCTACACCTTC. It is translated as CASSLASLNYGYTF.

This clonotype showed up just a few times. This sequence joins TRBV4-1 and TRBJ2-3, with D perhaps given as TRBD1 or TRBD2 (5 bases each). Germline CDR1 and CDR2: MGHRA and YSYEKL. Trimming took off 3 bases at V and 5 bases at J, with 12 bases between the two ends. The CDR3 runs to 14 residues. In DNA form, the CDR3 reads TGCGCCAGCAGCCAGATGGATGGGGGAGATACGCAGTATTTT. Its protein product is CASSQMDGGDTQYF.

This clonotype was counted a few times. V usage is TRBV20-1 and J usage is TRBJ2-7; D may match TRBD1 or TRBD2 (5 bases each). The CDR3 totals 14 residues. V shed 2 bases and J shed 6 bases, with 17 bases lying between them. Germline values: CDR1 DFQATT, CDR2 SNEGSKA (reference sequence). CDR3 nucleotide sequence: TGCAGTGCTAGACGCTGGGACGGTCGGAGCGAGCAGTACTTC. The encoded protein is CSARRWDGRSEQYF.

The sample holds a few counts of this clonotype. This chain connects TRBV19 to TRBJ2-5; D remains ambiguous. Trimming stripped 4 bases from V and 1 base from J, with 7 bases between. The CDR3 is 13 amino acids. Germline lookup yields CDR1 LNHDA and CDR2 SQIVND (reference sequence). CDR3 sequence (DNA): TGTGCCAGTAGTAGGGCAGTCCAAGAGACCCAGTACTTC. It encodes CASSRAVQETQYF.

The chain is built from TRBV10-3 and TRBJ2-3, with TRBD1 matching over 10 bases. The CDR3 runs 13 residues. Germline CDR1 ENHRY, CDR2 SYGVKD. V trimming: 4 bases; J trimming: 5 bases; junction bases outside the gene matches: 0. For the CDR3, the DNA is TGTGCCATCAGTGGGGACAGGGGAGATACGCAGTATTTT. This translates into CAISGDRGDTQYF.

In DNA form, the CDR3 reads TGTGCCAGAGGGTCGAAAACTGGTTCGTACGAGCAGTACTTC. It is translated as CARGSKTGSYEQYF. The V gene is TRBV2, the J gene TRBJ2-7; D unresolved. The V end was cut by 9 bases, the J end by 4 bases, with 19 bases between. Germline values: CDR1 SNHLY, CDR2 FYNNEI. The CDR3 covers 14 residues.

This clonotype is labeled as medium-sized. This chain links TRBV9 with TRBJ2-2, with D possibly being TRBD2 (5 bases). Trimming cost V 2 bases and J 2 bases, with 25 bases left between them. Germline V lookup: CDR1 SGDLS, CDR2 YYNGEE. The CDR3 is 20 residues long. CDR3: CASSVGPPQRIRTNTGELFF. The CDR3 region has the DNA TGTGCCAGCAGCGTGGGTCCCCCTCAGAGAATACGGACTAACACCGGGGAGCTGTTTTTT.

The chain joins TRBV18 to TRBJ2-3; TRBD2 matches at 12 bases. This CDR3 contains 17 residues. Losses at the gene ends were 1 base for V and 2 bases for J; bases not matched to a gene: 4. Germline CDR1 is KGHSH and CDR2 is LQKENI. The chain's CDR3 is CASSPQLAGGLTDTQYF. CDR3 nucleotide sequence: TGTGCCAGCTCACCACAACTAGCGGGGGGCCTCACAGATACGCAGTATTTT.

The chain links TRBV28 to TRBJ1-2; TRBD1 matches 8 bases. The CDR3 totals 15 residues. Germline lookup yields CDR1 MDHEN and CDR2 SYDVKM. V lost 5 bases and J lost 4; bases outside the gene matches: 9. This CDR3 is CASSIQQGAGYGYTF. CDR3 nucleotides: TGTGCCAGCAGTATCCAGCAGGGGGCTGGCTATGGCTACACCTTC.

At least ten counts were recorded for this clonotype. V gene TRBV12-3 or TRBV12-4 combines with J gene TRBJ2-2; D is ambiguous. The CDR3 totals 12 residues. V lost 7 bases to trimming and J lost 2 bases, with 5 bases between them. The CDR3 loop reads CASTPNTGELFF. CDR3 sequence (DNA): TGTGCCAGCACCCCAAACACCGGGGAGCTGTTTTTT.

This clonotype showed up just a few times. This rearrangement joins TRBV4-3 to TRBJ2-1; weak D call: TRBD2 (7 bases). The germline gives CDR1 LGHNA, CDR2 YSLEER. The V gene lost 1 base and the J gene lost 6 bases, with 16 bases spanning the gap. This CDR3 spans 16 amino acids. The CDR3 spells CASSQAVGGLFNEQFF. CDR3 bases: TGCGCCAGCAGCCAAGCCGTCGGGGGGCTTTTCAATGAGCAGTTCTTC.